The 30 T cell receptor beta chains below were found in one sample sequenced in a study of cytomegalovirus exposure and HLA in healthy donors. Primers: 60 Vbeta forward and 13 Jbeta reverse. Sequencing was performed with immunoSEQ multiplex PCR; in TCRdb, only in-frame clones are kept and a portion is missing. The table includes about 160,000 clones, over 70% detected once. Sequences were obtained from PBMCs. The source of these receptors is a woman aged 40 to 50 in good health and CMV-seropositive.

The CDR3 DNA sequence: TGTGCCAGCTCTCGGGACAGGGTAGATGTCTCAACTAATGAAAAACTGTTTTTT. It encodes CASSRDRVDVSTNEKLFF. V usage is TRBV18 and J usage is TRBJ1-4; 9 nucleotides line up with TRBD1. Germline V gives CDR1 KGHSH, CDR2 LQKENI. This CDR3 contains 18 residues. J lost 0 bases, V lost 6 bases, and 11 bases had no gene match.

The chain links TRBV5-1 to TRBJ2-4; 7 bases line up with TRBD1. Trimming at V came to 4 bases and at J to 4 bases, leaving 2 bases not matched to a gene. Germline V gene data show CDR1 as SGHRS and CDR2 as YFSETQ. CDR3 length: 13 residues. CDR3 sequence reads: CASSPTGKNIQYF. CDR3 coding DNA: TGCGCCAGCAGCCCGACAGGGAAAAACATTCAGTACTTC. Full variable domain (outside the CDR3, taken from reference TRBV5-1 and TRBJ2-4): KAGVTQTPRYLIKTRGQQVTLSCSPISGHRSVSWYQQTPGQGLQFLFEYFSETQRNKGNFPGRFSGRQFSNSRSEMNVSTLELGDSALYLCASSPTGKNIQYFGAGTRLSVL.

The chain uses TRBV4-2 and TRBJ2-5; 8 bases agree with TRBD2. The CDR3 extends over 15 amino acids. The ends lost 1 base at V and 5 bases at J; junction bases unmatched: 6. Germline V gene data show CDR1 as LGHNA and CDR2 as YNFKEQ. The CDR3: CASSQGGAGVETQYF. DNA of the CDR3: TGTGCCAGCAGCCAAGGAGGAGCGGGGGTGGAGACCCAGTACTTC.

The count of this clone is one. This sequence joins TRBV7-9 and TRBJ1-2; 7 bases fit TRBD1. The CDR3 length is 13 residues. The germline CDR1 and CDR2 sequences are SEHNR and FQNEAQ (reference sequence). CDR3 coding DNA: TGTTCCGCCTCGGACAGGATCGGGTATGGCTACACCTTC. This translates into CSASDRIGYGYTF.

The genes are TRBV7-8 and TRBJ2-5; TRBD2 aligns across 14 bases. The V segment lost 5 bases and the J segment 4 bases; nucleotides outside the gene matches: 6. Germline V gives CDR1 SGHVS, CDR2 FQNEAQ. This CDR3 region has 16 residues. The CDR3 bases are TGTGCCAGCAGCCACCGACTAGCGGGGGGGATAGAGACCCAGTACTTC. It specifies CASSHRLAGGIETQYF. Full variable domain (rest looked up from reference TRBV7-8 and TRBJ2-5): GAGVSQSPRYKVAKRGQDVALRCDPISGHVSLFWYQQALGQGPEFLTYFQNEAQLDKSGLPSDRFFAERPEGSVSTLKIQRTQQEDSAVYLCASSHRLAGGIETQYFGPGTRLLVL.

CDR3 nucleotides: TGTGCCAGCAGCTTCGGGTCGTACTATGGCTACACCTTC. It translates to CASSFGSYYGYTF. V is TRBV7-9 and J is TRBJ1-2; D is unresolved. Germline V lookup: CDR1 SEHNR, CDR2 FQNEAQ (reference sequence). Trimming removed 3 bases from V and 3 bases from J, with 8 bases in between. The length of the CDR3 is 13 residues.

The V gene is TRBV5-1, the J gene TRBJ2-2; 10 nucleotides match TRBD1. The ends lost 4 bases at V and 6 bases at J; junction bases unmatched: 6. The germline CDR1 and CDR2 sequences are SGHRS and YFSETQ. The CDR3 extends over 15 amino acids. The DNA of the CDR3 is TGCGCCAGCAGCGTTGACAGGGGGCTGGCCGGGGAGCTGTTTTTT. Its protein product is CASSVDRGLAGELFF.

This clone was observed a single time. The CDR3 loop is CASRDRVWDYTQYF. CDR3 in DNA: TGCGCCAGCAGGGACAGGGTATGGGATTATACGCAGTATTTT. V usage is TRBV5-1 and J usage is TRBJ2-3, with 8 bases that match TRBD1. The germline V gene has CDR1 SGHRS and CDR2 YFSETQ. This CDR3 spans 14 amino acids. V dropped 5 bases and J dropped 7; count of bases not matched to a gene: 9. Looking up the rest from reference TRBV5-1 and TRBJ2-3 gives the full variable domain: KAGVTQTPRYLIKTRGQQVTLSCSPISGHRSVSWYQQTPGQGLQFLFEYFSETQRNKGNFPGRFSGRQFSNSRSEMNVSTLELGDSALYLCASRDRVWDYTQYFGPGTRLTVL.

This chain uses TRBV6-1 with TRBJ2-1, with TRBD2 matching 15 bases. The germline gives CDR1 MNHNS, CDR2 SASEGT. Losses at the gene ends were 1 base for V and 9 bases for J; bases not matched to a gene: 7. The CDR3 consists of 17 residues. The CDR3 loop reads CASSEVIGLAGGLEQFF. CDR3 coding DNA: TGTGCCAGCAGTGAAGTTATAGGACTAGCGGGGGGGCTTGAGCAGTTCTTC.

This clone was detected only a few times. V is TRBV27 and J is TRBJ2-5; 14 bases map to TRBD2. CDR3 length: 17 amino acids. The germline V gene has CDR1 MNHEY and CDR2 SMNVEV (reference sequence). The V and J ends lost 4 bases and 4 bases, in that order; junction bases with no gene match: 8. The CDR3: CASSSPGLAGVAETQYF. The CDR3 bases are TGTGCCAGCAGTTCACCGGGACTAGCGGGGGTAGCAGAGACCCAGTACTTC.

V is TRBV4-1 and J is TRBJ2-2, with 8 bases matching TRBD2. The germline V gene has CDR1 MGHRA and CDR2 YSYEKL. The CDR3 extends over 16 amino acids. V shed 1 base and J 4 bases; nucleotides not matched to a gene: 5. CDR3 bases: TGCGCCAGCAGCCAAGTCGGACTAGCAGGCACCGGGGAGCTGTTTTTT. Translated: CASSQVGLAGTGELFF.

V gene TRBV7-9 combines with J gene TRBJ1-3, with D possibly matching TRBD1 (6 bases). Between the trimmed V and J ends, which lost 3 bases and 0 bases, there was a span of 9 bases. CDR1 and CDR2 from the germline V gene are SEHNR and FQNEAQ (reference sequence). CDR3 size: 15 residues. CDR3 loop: CASSFGGASGNTIYF. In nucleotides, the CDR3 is TGTGCCAGCAGCTTTGGGGGGGCCTCTGGAAACACCATATATTTT. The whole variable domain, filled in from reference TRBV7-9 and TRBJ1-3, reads DTGVSQNPRHKITKRGQNVTFRCDPISEHNRLYWYRQTLGQGPEFLTYFQNEAQLEKSRLLSDRFSAERPKGSFSTLEIQRTEQGDSAMYLCASSFGGASGNTIYFGEGSWLTVV.

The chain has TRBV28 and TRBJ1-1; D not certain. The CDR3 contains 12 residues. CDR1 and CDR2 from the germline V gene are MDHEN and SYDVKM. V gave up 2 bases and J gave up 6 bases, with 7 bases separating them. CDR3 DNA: TGTGCCAGCAGTTTAGGGAGGTCTGAAGCTTTCTTT. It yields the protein CASSLGRSEAFF.

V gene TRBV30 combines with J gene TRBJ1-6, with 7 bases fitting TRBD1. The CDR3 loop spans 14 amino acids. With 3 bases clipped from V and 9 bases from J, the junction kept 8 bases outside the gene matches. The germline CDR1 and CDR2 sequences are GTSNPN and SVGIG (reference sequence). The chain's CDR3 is CAWRTTGVRSPLHF. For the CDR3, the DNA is TGTGCCTGGAGAACTACAGGGGTGCGTTCACCCCTCCACTTT.

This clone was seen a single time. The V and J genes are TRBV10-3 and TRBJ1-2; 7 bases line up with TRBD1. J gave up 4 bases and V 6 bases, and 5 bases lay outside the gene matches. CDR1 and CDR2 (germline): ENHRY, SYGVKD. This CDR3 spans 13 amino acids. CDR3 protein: CAIRGTDFYGYTF. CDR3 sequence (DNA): TGTGCCATCAGGGGGACAGACTTCTATGGCTACACCTTC.

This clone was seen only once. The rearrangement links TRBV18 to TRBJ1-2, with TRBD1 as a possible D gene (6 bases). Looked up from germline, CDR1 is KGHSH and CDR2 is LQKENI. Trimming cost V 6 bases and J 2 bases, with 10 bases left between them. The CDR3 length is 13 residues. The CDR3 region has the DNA TGTGCCAGCTCGCTTGACAGGAACTATGGCTACACCTTC. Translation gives CASSLDRNYGYTF.

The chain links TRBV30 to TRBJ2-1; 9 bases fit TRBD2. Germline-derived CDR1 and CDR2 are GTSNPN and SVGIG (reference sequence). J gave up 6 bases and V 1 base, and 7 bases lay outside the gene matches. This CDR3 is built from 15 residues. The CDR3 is CAWSAPAGGRNEQFF. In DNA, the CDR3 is TGTGCCTGGAGTGCCCCAGCGGGGGGACGCAATGAGCAGTTCTTC.

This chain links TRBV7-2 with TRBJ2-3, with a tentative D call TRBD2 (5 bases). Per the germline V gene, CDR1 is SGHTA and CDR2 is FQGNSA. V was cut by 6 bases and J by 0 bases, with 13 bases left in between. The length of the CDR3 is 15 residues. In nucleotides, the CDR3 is TGTGCCAGCAGTCAGACGAGGGCGAGCACAGATACGCAGTATTTT. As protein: CASSQTRASTDTQYF.

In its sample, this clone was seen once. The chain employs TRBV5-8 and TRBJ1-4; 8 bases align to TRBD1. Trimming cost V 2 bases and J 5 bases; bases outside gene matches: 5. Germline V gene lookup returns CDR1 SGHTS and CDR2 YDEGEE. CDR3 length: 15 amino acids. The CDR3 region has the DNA TGTGCCAGCAGCTTACAGGGGGTTGCCAATGAAAAACTGTTTTTT. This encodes CASSLQGVANEKLFF.

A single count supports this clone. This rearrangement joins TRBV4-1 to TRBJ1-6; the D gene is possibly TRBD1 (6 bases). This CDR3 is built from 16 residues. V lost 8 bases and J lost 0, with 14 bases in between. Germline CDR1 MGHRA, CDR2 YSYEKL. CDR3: CASPLQGNSYNSPLHF. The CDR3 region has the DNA TGCGCCAGCCCTTTACAGGGTAACTCCTATAATTCACCCCTCCACTTT.

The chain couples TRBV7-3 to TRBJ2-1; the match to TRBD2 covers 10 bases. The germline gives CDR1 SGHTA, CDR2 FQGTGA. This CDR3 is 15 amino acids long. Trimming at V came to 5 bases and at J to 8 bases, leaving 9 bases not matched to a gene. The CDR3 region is CASSRAGGLGHEQFF. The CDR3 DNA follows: TGTGCCAGCAGCAGAGCGGGGGGGCTCGGGCATGAGCAGTTCTTC.

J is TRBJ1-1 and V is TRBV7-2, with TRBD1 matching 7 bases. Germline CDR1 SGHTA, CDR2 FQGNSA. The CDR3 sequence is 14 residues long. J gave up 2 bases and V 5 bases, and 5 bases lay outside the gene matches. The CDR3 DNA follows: TGTGCCAGCAGCCGTGACAGGGCTAACACTGAAGCTTTCTTT. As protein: CASSRDRANTEAFF.

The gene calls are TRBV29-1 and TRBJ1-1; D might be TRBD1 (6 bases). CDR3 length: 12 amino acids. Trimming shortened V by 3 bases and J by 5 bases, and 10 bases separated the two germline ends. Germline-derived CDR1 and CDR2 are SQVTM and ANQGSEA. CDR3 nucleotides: TGCAGCGTTGACGGGGGGCCTACTGAAGCTTTCTTT. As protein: CSVDGGPTEAFF.

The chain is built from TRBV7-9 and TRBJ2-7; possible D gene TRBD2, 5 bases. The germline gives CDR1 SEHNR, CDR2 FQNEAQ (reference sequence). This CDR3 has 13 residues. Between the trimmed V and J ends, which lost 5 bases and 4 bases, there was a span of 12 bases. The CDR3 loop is CASSHPGSYEQYF. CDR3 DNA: TGTGCCAGCAGCCACCCGGGGAGTTACGAGCAGTACTTC.

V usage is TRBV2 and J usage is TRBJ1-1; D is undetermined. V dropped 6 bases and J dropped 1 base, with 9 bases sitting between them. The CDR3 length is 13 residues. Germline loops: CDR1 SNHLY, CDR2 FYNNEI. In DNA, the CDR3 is TGTGCCAGCAGGCCCACGAGGAACACTGAAGCTTTCTTT. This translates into CASRPTRNTEAFF. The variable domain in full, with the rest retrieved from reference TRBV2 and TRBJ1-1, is EPEVTQTPSHQVTQMGQEVILRCVPISNHLYFYWYRQILGQKVEFLVSFYNNEISEKSEIFDDQFSVERPDGSNFTLKIRSTKLEDSAMYFCASRPTRNTEAFFGQGTRLTVV.

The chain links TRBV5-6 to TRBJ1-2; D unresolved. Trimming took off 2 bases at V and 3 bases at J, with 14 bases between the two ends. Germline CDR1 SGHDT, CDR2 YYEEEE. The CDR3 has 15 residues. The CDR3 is CASSFWEGPHYGYTF. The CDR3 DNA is TGTGCCAGCAGCTTTTGGGAGGGTCCCCACTATGGCTACACCTTC.

This CDR3 is CAWTKDRGRDTQYF. The CDR3, as DNA: TGTGCCTGGACAAAAGACAGGGGCCGGGATACGCAGTATTTT. The chain employs TRBV30 and TRBJ2-3, with 8 bases aligning to TRBD1. CDR1 GTSNPN and CDR2 SVGIG come from the germline V gene (reference sequence). The CDR3 runs 14 residues. After removal of 4 bases from V and 6 bases from J, the junction contained 9 bases not matched to a gene.

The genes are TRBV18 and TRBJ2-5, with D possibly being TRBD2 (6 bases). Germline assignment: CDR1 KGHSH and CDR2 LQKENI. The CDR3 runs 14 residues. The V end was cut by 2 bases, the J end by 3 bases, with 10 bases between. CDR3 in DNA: TGTGCCAGCTCACCATTAGGAGGGAAAGAGACCCAGTACTTC. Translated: CASSPLGGKETQYF.

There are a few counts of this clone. The chain's CDR3 is CASSPGDWSGELFF. The CDR3, as DNA: TGTGCCAGCAGCCCGGGGGACTGGAGCGGGGAGCTGTTTTTT. The chain carries TRBV4-2 and TRBJ2-2, with TRBD2 as a possible D gene (6 bases). CDR3 size: 14 residues. In germline, CDR1 is LGHNA, CDR2 YNFKEQ. The germline V and J ends were trimmed by 4 bases and 7 bases, with 13 bases remaining between them.

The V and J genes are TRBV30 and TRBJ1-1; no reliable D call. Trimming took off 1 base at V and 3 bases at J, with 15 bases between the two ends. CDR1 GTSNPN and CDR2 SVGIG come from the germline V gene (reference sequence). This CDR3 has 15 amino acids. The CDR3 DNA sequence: TGTGCCTGGAGTGGCCCTTCTTACGAGTACACTGAAGCTTTCTTT. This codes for CAWSGPSYEYTEAFF.